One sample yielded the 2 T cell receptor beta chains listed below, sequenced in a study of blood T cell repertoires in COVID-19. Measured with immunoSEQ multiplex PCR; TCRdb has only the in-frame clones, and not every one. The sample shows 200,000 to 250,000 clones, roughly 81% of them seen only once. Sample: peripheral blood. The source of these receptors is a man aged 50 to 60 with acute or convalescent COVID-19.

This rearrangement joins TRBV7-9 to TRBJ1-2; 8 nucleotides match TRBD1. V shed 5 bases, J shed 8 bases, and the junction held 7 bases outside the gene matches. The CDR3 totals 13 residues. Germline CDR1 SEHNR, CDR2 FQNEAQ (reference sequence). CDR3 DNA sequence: TGTGCCAGCAGCCGACAGGGGATGAACGGCTACACCTTC. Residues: CASSRQGMNGYTF.

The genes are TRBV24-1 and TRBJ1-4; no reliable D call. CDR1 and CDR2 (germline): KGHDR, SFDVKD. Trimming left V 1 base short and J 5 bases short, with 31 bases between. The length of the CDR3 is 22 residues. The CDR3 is CATSDFRGFKVKEKLGNEKLFF. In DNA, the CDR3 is TGTGCCACCAGTGATTTTCGGGGTTTTAAGGTGAAGGAGAAATTAGGGAATGAAAAACTGTTTTTT.